Listed below are T cell receptor beta chains from one sample, sequenced in a study of shared clonotypes between healthy human individuals. Profiling relied on immunoSEQ multiplex PCR, and the TCRdb table lists in-frame clones only, not all of them. This table holds millions of clones, roughly 94% found once. Material for sequencing was naive CD4+ T cells sorted from blood. These receptors were taken from a man younger than 35 in good health. CDR3s include the opening cysteine and the closing phenylalanine or tryptophan. The D gene is left open where the match is weak. Clone size is not always given. Where it is, it says once, few, many or a class for expanded clones.

d_gene: TRBD2; j_gene: TRBJ2-3; v_gene: TRBV7-8; abundance: NA; CDR3aa: CASSFLDGTTSTDTQYF; CDR3nt: TGTGCCAGCAGCTTTCTTGATGGGACTACTAGCACAGATACGCAGTATTTT
d_gene: TRBD2; j_gene: TRBJ2-1; v_gene: TRBV4-1; abundance: once; CDR3aa: CASSLLAGGSNEQFF; CDR3nt: TGCGCCAGCAGCTTACTAGCGGGGGGATCCAATGAGCAGTTCTTC
d_gene: NA; j_gene: TRBJ1-2; v_gene: TRBV15; abundance: NA; CDR3aa: CATSRDEGFLYGYTF; CDR3nt: TGTGCCACCAGCAGAGATGAGGGATTTCTCTATGGCTACACCTTC
d_gene: TRBD1; j_gene: TRBJ2-7; v_gene: TRBV6-6; abundance: NA; CDR3aa: CASSYATTGSEQYF; CDR3nt: TGTGCCAGCAGTTACGCCACGACAGGGAGCGAGCAGTACTTC
d_gene: NA; j_gene: TRBJ1-4; v_gene: TRBV25-1; abundance: NA; CDR3aa: CASSEYPGGDEKLFF; CDR3nt: TGTGCCAGCAGTGAATATCCGGGAGGGGATGAAAAACTGTTTTTT
d_gene: TRBD1; j_gene: TRBJ2-2; v_gene: TRBV7-9; abundance: NA; CDR3aa: CASSPPLRGPNTGELFF; CDR3nt: TGTGCCAGCAGCCCCCCTCTGAGGGGGCCGAACACCGGGGAGCTGTTTTTT
d_gene: NA; j_gene: TRBJ1-1; v_gene: TRBV5-1; abundance: NA; CDR3aa: CASSSQGGREAFF; CDR3nt: TGCGCCAGCAGCTCCCAGGGAGGGCGTGAAGCTTTCTTT
d_gene: TRBD2; j_gene: TRBJ2-7; v_gene: TRBV18; abundance: NA; CDR3aa: CASSPRSGAYEQYF; CDR3nt: TGTGCCAGCTCACCACGTAGCGGGGCCTACGAGCAGTACTTC
d_gene: NA; j_gene: TRBJ2-2; v_gene: TRBV7-7; abundance: NA; CDR3aa: CASSLAGNVGELFF; CDR3nt: TGTGCTAGCAGCTTAGCAGGCAACGTCGGGGAGCTGTTTTTT
d_gene: NA; j_gene: TRBJ2-7; v_gene: TRBV28; abundance: NA; CDR3aa: CASRPDAAYEQYF; CDR3nt: TGTGCCAGCAGGCCAGACGCAGCCTACGAGCAGTACTTC
d_gene: NA; j_gene: TRBJ1-2; v_gene: TRBV4-1; abundance: NA; CDR3aa: CASSQFYEERYGYTF; CDR3nt: TGCGCCAGCAGCCAATTTTATGAGGAACGCTATGGCTACACCTTC
d_gene: NA; j_gene: TRBJ2-2; v_gene: TRBV27; abundance: few; CDR3aa: CASSRADLSSGELFF; CDR3nt: TGTGCCAGCAGTAGGGCAGATTTGAGTTCCGGGGAGCTGTTTTTT
d_gene: NA; j_gene: TRBJ1-2; v_gene: TRBV7-9; abundance: NA; CDR3aa: CASSPWSGYGYTF; CDR3nt: TGTGCCAGCAGCCCCTGGTCTGGCTATGGCTACACCTTC
d_gene: TRBD2; j_gene: TRBJ2-7; v_gene: TRBV30; abundance: NA; CDR3aa: CAWRPPSGGSYEQYF; CDR3nt: TGTGCCTGGAGACCCCCTAGCGGGGGCTCCTACGAGCAGTACTTC
d_gene: NA; j_gene: TRBJ2-3; v_gene: TRBV14; abundance: NA; CDR3aa: CASSQDRGVPAGSLTDTQYF; CDR3nt: TGTGCCAGCAGCCAAGATAGGGGCGTCCCGGCAGGGAGCCTCACAGATACGCAGTATTTT
d_gene: NA; j_gene: TRBJ2-3; v_gene: TRBV2; abundance: NA; CDR3aa: CASNQRSTDTQYF; CDR3nt: TGTGCCAGCAATCAGCGGTCCACAGATACGCAGTATTTT
d_gene: TRBD1; j_gene: TRBJ1-2; v_gene: TRBV7-2; abundance: once; CDR3aa: CASSLRGGGVYGYTF; CDR3nt: TGTGCCAGCAGCCTGAGGGGAGGGGGCGTCTATGGCTACACCTTC
d_gene: NA; j_gene: TRBJ2-5; v_gene: TRBV11-2; abundance: NA; CDR3aa: CASSLHGEETQYF; CDR3nt: TGTGCCAGCAGCTTACATGGGGAAGAGACCCAGTACTTC
d_gene: NA; j_gene: TRBJ1-3; v_gene: TRBV30; abundance: NA; CDR3aa: CAWDRLSSGNTIYF; CDR3nt: TGTGCCTGGGATAGGCTCTCCTCTGGAAACACCATATATTTT
d_gene: TRBD1; j_gene: TRBJ1-4; v_gene: TRBV19; abundance: NA; CDR3aa: CASSPGTVAEKLFF; CDR3nt: TGTGCCAGTAGTCCCGGGACAGTCGCTGAAAAACTGTTTTTT
d_gene: NA; j_gene: TRBJ1-2; v_gene: TRBV12-2; abundance: NA; CDR3aa: CASRLGWEPEHGYTF; CDR3nt: TGTGCAAGTCGCTTAGGGTGGGAGCCGGAACATGGCTACACCTTC
d_gene: TRBD1; j_gene: TRBJ2-7; v_gene: TRBV18; abundance: NA; CDR3aa: CASSPGTVFSYEQYF; CDR3nt: TGTGCCAGCTCACCCGGGACAGTTTTTTCCTACGAGCAGTACTTC
d_gene: NA; j_gene: TRBJ1-1; v_gene: TRBV6-5; abundance: NA; CDR3aa: CASSRFGGNTEAFF; CDR3nt: TGTGCCAGCAGCCGTTTCGGGGGAAACACTGAAGCTTTCTTT
d_gene: NA; j_gene: TRBJ2-7; v_gene: TRBV11-2; abundance: NA; CDR3aa: CASSFVEPYEQYF; CDR3nt: TGTGCCAGCAGCTTTGTTGAGCCCTACGAGCAGTACTTC
d_gene: NA; j_gene: TRBJ1-1; v_gene: TRBV7-8; abundance: NA; CDR3aa: CASSLAWTGGHTEAFF; CDR3nt: TGTGCCAGCAGCTTAGCTTGGACGGGAGGGCACACTGAAGCTTTCTTT